Following are 29 T cell receptor beta chains from one sample sequenced in a study of shared clonotypes between healthy human individuals. Here immunoSEQ multiplex PCR was the method, and the copy in TCRdb shows in-frame clones only, minus some. The sample yields 2 million to 3 million clones, roughly 93% seen once. Sequenced: naive CD4+ T cells from PBMCs. Subset described: CD45RA+ positively selected. The receptors stem from a young man in good health. Some clones in this sample may be carry-over from other donors' samples.

In nucleotides, the CDR3 is TGTGCCAGCAGGGGGGGGACGCCCCAGTTCTTC. Translated, it gives CASRGGTPQFF. The chain joins TRBV2 to TRBJ2-1; 7 nucleotides align to TRBD2. The germline V gene encodes CDR1 SNHLY and CDR2 FYNNEI. This CDR3 contains 11 residues. With V trimmed by 6 bases and J by 13 bases, 6 bases remained unmatched. The full variable domain, in which reference TRBV2 and TRBJ2-1 provide the parts outside the CDR3, is EPEVTQTPSHQVTQMGQEVILRCVPISNHLYFYWYRQILGQKVEFLVSFYNNEISEKSEIFDDQFSVERPDGSNFTLKIRSTKLEDSAMYFCASRGGTPQFFGPGTRLTVL.

This clone was observed a single time. The chain uses TRBV5-8 and TRBJ2-6; 8 bases match TRBD2. Germline V gives CDR1 SGHTS, CDR2 YDEGEE. V lost 10 bases, J lost 3 bases, and 9 bases stayed unmatched. The CDR3 spans 15 residues. CDR3 protein: CARWREDNGANVLTF. CDR3 DNA sequence: TGTGCCCGGTGGCGGGAGGACAATGGGGCCAACGTCCTGACTTTC.

This chain joins TRBV28 and TRBJ1-2; no definite D call. CDR1 is MDHEN, CDR2 SYDVKM, per germline. Trimming left V 7 bases short and J 8 bases short, with 14 bases between. CDR3 size: 12 residues. The CDR3 coding sequence is TGTGCCAGCACCCCGGGCGGGCGAGGCTACACCTTC. It specifies CASTPGGRGYTF.

This clone was found a few times. The chain links TRBV6-1 to TRBJ2-7; D is ambiguous. Germline V gene lookup returns CDR1 MNHNS and CDR2 SASEGT. The CDR3 runs 13 residues. Trimming took 6 bases from V and 3 from J, leaving 12 bases between them. The CDR3 nucleotides are TGTGCCAGCAGGGTCGGGCCCTACTACGAGCAGTACTTC. This encodes CASRVGPYYEQYF.

The CDR3 sequence: CASSPGQTNEKLFF. In DNA form, the CDR3 reads TGTGCCAGCAGCCCAGGACAAACTAATGAAAAACTGTTTTTT. The chain joins TRBV7-9 to TRBJ1-4; TRBD1 might be the D (5 bases). Trimming left V 5 bases short and J 1 base short, with 8 bases between. Germline V gives CDR1 SEHNR, CDR2 FQNEAQ (reference sequence). The CDR3 covers 14 residues.

The chain links TRBV18 to TRBJ2-3; TRBD2 agrees at 7 bases. Losses at the gene ends were 3 bases for V and 0 bases for J; bases not matched to a gene: 15. The CDR3 length is 19 residues. Germline loops: CDR1 KGHSH, CDR2 LQKENI. The CDR3 reads CASSPLRVPGGVSTDTQYF. As DNA, the CDR3 is TGTGCCAGCTCACCTCTCCGGGTGCCGGGAGGAGTGAGCACAGATACGCAGTATTTT.

The chain has TRBV13 and TRBJ1-3, with D unclear. The CDR3 totals 15 residues. Germline assignment: CDR1 PRHDT and CDR2 FYEKMQ (reference sequence). V lost 2 bases and J 6 bases, leaving 14 bases between the germline ends. The CDR3 sequence: CASSLPRSGENTIYF. Here the CDR3 DNA reads TGTGCCAGCAGCTTACCCAGGAGTGGGGAAAACACCATATATTTT.

The J gene is TRBJ2-5, the V gene TRBV5-6; D might be TRBD2 (5 bases). Germline assignment: CDR1 SGHDT and CDR2 YYEEEE. The CDR3 has 15 residues. V dropped 3 bases and J dropped 1 base, with 13 bases sitting between them. The CDR3 sequence: CASSWVGRIQETQYF. The DNA of the CDR3 is TGTGCCAGCAGCTGGGTGGGGAGAATCCAAGAGACCCAGTACTTC.

This clone was recorded once. The CDR3 region is CASSQGPPVNQPQHF. The CDR3 DNA sequence: TGTGCCAGCTCGCAGGGTCCCCCCGTCAATCAGCCCCAGCATTTT. The genes are TRBV18 and TRBJ1-5, with D possibly being TRBD1 (5 bases). Germline V gene lookup returns CDR1 KGHSH and CDR2 LQKENI. The V and J ends lost 6 bases and 3 bases respectively, with 15 bases between them. The CDR3 is 15 amino acids.

The CDR3 DNA sequence: TGCAGCGTACTTCAGACAGGGGGCCGGAGCACAGATACGCAGTATTTT. This encodes CSVLQTGGRSTDTQYF. The gene calls are TRBV29-1 and TRBJ2-3; 10 bases map to TRBD1. Per germline, CDR1 SQVTM and CDR2 ANQGSEA. This CDR3 region has 16 residues. Trimming cost V 6 bases and J 0 bases; bases outside gene matches: 9.

The chain employs TRBV5-1 and TRBJ2-5, with TRBD2 as a possible D gene (6 bases). The tail of the sequence fits TRBJ2-7 better, so the J call may be wrong. The CDR3 loop spans 17 amino acids. Germline CDR1 and CDR2: SGHRS and YFSETQ. The CDR3 nucleotides read TGCGCCAGCAGCTTGGCCCGGCTAGCCGGGGGCTCCTACGAGCAGTACTTC. Translated: CASSLARLAGGSYEQYF.

The chain recombines TRBV18 with TRBJ1-1; a weak D match, TRBD1 (5 bases). Trimming took off 1 base at V and 7 bases at J, with 19 bases between the two ends. CDR3 length: 16 residues. Germline CDR1 KGHSH, CDR2 LQKENI. The CDR3 region is CASSPLGAPHSSEAFF. The CDR3 DNA reads as TGTGCCAGCTCACCACTCGGGGCCCCCCATAGTAGTGAAGCTTTCTTT.

The J gene is TRBJ1-4, the V gene TRBV7-9; the match to TRBD1 covers 11 bases. Germline values: CDR1 SEHNR, CDR2 FQNEAQ (reference sequence). The CDR3 totals 18 residues. Trimming removed 0 bases from V and 3 bases from J; junction bases left unmatched: 6. The CDR3 protein is CASSLASGQGDANEKLFF. The CDR3 DNA reads as TGTGCCAGCAGCTTAGCATCGGGACAGGGGGACGCTAATGAAAAACTGTTTTTT.

V gene TRBV29-1 combines with J gene TRBJ2-1; the match to TRBD1 covers 9 bases. Germline V gene lookup returns CDR1 SQVTM and CDR2 ANQGSEA. The CDR3 spans 13 residues. Unmatched junction bases numbered 16, after V lost 7 bases and J lost 15 bases. The CDR3 region has the DNA TGCAGCGGCGGGACAGGGAGTGGTGGGTCGGGGTTCTTC. The encoded protein is CSGGTGSGGSGFF.

This clone was seen just once. The chain joins TRBV7-2 to TRBJ2-3; D is perhaps TRBD1 (6 bases). Germline CDR1 and CDR2: SGHTA and FQGNSA. The CDR3 consists of 15 residues. V shed 3 bases and J shed 2 bases, with 12 bases lying between them. In DNA form, the CDR3 reads TGTGCCAGCAGCTTCGGACAGCCGCTCACAGATACGCAGTATTTT. Translation: CASSFGQPLTDTQYF.

The rearrangement links TRBV25-1 to TRBJ2-7; 12 bases are shared with TRBD1. J lost 7 bases, V lost 6 bases, and 10 bases had no gene match. CDR1 is MGHDK and CDR2 is SYGVNS in the germline V gene. This CDR3 is built from 15 residues. DNA of the CDR3: TGTGCCAGCAGAGCTCCGGGACAGGGGGCGAGGGAGCAGTACTTC. It translates to CASRAPGQGAREQYF.

The CDR3 sequence: CASSVRTGYTYEQYF. CDR3 nucleotides: TGTGCCAGCAGTGTCCGGACAGGTTATACCTACGAGCAGTACTTC. The chain joins TRBV27 to TRBJ2-7; TRBD1 agrees at 7 bases. CDR1 MNHEY and CDR2 SMNVEV come from the germline V gene (reference sequence). CDR3 length equals 15 residues. Trimming at V came to 5 bases and at J to 2 bases, leaving 9 bases not matched to a gene.

This clone was seen once. The V gene is TRBV7-3, the J gene TRBJ2-1; 11 bases are a match to TRBD2. V trimming: 5 bases; J trimming: 0 bases; junction bases outside the gene matches: 18. This CDR3 comprises 21 residues. Looked up from germline, CDR1 is SGHTA and CDR2 is FQGTGA. Here the CDR3 reads CASSLQSGTSGLFSSYNEQFF. The CDR3 nucleotides are TGTGCCAGCAGCCTCCAAAGCGGGACTAGCGGATTATTTAGCTCCTACAATGAGCAGTTCTTC.

V usage is TRBV19 and J usage is TRBJ1-4; 8 bases fit TRBD1. Per the germline V gene, CDR1 is LNHDA and CDR2 is SQIVND (reference sequence). CDR3 length: 14 residues. J was trimmed by 5 bases and V by 7 bases; bases with no gene match: 6. The CDR3 loop is CASTPNRGNEKLFF. In DNA form, the CDR3 reads TGTGCCAGTACCCCTAACAGGGGGAATGAAAAACTGTTTTTT.

The rearrangement joins TRBV5-1 to TRBJ2-3; 8 nucleotides align to TRBD1. The V and J ends lost 0 bases and 3 bases, in that order; junction bases with no gene match: 3. Germline V lookup: CDR1 SGHRS, CDR2 YFSETQ. CDR3 size: 15 residues. CDR3 protein: CASSLGDRTTDTQYF. CDR3 nucleotide sequence: TGCGCCAGCAGCTTGGGGGACAGGACGACAGATACGCAGTATTTT.

The rearrangement links TRBV6-5 to TRBJ1-3; D possibly corresponds to TRBD1 (6 bases). Trimming took off 7 bases at V and 6 bases at J, with 13 bases between the two ends. Germline V lookup: CDR1 MNHEY, CDR2 SVGAGI. This CDR3 has 13 amino acids. CDR3 in DNA: TGTGCCAGCAACCAACAGGGTTCAAACACCATATATTTT. This gives the protein CASNQQGSNTIYF.

This clone showed up just once. The chain uses TRBV6-1 and TRBJ2-5; 16 bases match TRBD2. The CDR3 totals 15 residues. The V gene's germline CDR1 is MNHNS and CDR2 SASEGT. V trimming: 3 bases; J trimming: 7 bases; junction bases outside the gene matches: 2. CDR3 residues: CASSDGTSGRGTQYF. CDR3 sequence (DNA): TGTGCCAGCAGTGACGGGACTAGCGGGAGGGGGACCCAGTACTTC.

The chain is built from TRBV7-8 and TRBJ2-7, with a weak D call TRBD1 (6 bases). Germline CDR1 reads SGHVS; CDR2 reads FQNEAQ. V was pared by 1 base and J by 5 bases, with 15 bases between. The CDR3 is 15 amino acids. Here the CDR3 reads CASSLVQGLVHEQYF. The CDR3 DNA follows: TGTGCCAGCAGCTTAGTACAGGGCCTCGTCCACGAGCAGTACTTC.

This chain uses TRBV20-1 with TRBJ1-2; D is ambiguous. Germline CDR1 and CDR2: DFQATT and SNEGSKA (reference sequence). Trimming took off 3 bases at V and 6 bases at J, with 8 bases between the two ends. The length of the CDR3 is 11 residues. The CDR3 DNA sequence: TGCAGTGCTAGGAGGCGCGATGGCTACACCTTC. Translating it yields CSARRRDGYTF.

This chain connects TRBV7-3 to TRBJ2-3; 10 nucleotides line up with TRBD1. The CDR3 spans 17 residues. Germline loops: CDR1 SGHTA, CDR2 FQGTGA. Trimming removed 1 base from V and 1 base from J; junction bases left unmatched: 5. In nucleotides, the CDR3 is TGTGCCAGCAGCTTAAACGGCGGGACAGGGGGCACAGATACGCAGTATTTT. As protein: CASSLNGGTGGTDTQYF.

The V call is TRBV27, the J call TRBJ1-2, with D uncertain. Per the germline V gene, CDR1 is MNHEY and CDR2 is SMNVEV (reference sequence). The V gene lost 3 bases and the J gene lost 4 bases, with 9 bases spanning the gap. The CDR3 length is 13 residues. This chain's CDR3 is CASSFRASYGYTF. The CDR3 bases are TGTGCCAGCAGTTTTAGGGCCTCCTATGGCTACACCTTC.

This clone came up once. The chain couples TRBV18 to TRBJ1-4; 7 positions match TRBD1. The length of the CDR3 is 15 residues. The germline V gene has CDR1 KGHSH and CDR2 LQKENI. Trimming took 6 bases from V and 4 from J; bases not matched to a gene: 8. Written as DNA, the CDR3 is TGTGCCAGCTCCCCGGGACAGCCCCGTAATGAAAAACTGTTTTTT. Translated, it gives CASSPGQPRNEKLFF.

The rearrangement links TRBV28 to TRBJ2-7, with 12 bases that match TRBD2. Germline loops: CDR1 MDHEN, CDR2 SYDVKM. Trimming removed 7 bases from V and 6 bases from J; junction bases left unmatched: 7. The CDR3 extends over 14 amino acids. DNA of the CDR3: TGTGCCAGCAACCCGCTAGCGGGAGGGCCCGAGCAGTACTTC. The encoded protein is CASNPLAGGPEQYF.

V and J are TRBV5-1 and TRBJ2-6, with 7 bases lining up with TRBD1. Per germline, CDR1 SGHRS and CDR2 YFSETQ. V was pared by 4 bases and J by 3 bases, with 7 bases of the junction left unmatched. There are 16 residues in the CDR3. The CDR3 nucleotides are TGCGCCAGCAGCCCGACAGGGAGCATTGGGGCCAACGTCCTGACTTTC. This encodes CASSPTGSIGANVLTF.